One sample yielded the 30 T cell receptor beta chains listed below, sequenced in a study of blood T cell repertoires in COVID-19. Assay: immunoSEQ multiplex PCR; the TCRdb copy retains only in-frame clones and omits some. Found here are about 190,000 clones, roughly nine tenths of them singletons; the top ten hold 2.1%. Sequencing was performed on peripheral blood. The receptors originated from a man in his sixties or seventies with active or convalescent COVID-19.

V is TRBV2 and J is TRBJ1-4, with unresolved D. The CDR3 has 15 residues. The germline gives CDR1 SNHLY, CDR2 FYNNEI. Trimming took 6 bases from V and 5 from J, leaving 16 bases between them. Written as DNA, the CDR3 is TGTGCCAGCAGGGAGATAAGCCAGATGAATGAAAAACTGTTTTTT. Amino acids: CASREISQMNEKLFF.

The chain joins TRBV24-1 to TRBJ2-1; 14 bases align to TRBD2. The germline gives CDR1 KGHDR, CDR2 SFDVKD. CDR3 size: 16 residues. Trimming at V came to 4 bases and at J to 9 bases, leaving 7 bases not matched to a gene. The CDR3 nucleotides read TGTGCCACCAGTGACGCGACTAGCGGGAGGGCGGCTGAGCAGTTCTTC. It yields the protein CATSDATSGRAAEQFF.

V and J are TRBV15 and TRBJ2-1; 8 nucleotides match TRBD2. V dropped 3 bases and J dropped 1; count of bases not matched to a gene: 2. This CDR3 is 15 amino acids long. Per the germline V gene, CDR1 is LNHNV and CDR2 is YYDKDF (reference sequence). The CDR3 here is CATSSTGGSYNEQFF. The CDR3 region has the DNA TGTGCCACCAGCAGTACGGGGGGGTCCTACAATGAGCAGTTCTTC.

The chain recombines TRBV29-1 with TRBJ1-2, with 8 bases matching TRBD1. CDR1 SQVTM and CDR2 ANQGSEA come from the germline V gene. The CDR3 runs to 14 residues. The junction had 5 bases not matched to a gene; V was cut back by 3 bases and J by 2 bases. The CDR3 reads CSVEGGQVNYGYTF. The CDR3 region has the DNA TGCAGCGTTGAGGGGGGACAGGTAAACTATGGCTACACCTTC.

This clone was picked up one time. The V call is TRBV10-3, the J call TRBJ2-2, with TRBD1 as a possible D gene (6 bases). In germline, CDR1 is ENHRY, CDR2 SYGVKD. V was cut by 11 bases and J by 4 bases, with 20 bases left in between. The CDR3 sequence is 15 residues long. The CDR3 spells CASGVEGLGTGELFF. The CDR3 DNA is TGTGCCTCAGGGGTAGAGGGCCTGGGCACCGGGGAGCTGTTTTTT.

The CDR3 nucleotides read TGTGCCAGCAGCTTATGGGGATCGACTAGCGCGATGGTGGGGGAGCTGTTTTTT. Residues: CASSLWGSTSAMVGELFF. V is TRBV7-2 and J is TRBJ2-2, with 8 bases aligning to TRBD2. This CDR3 is 18 amino acids long. V was clipped by 2 bases and J by 8 bases; unmatched bases: 16. The germline V gene has CDR1 SGHTA and CDR2 FQGNSA.

The count of this clone is one. This sequence joins TRBV19 and TRBJ1-5, with 7 bases that match TRBD1. The CDR3 extends over 15 amino acids. J gave up 7 bases and V 6 bases, and 12 bases lay outside the gene matches. Germline V gene sequence: CDR1 LNHDA, CDR2 SQIVND (reference sequence). In DNA form, the CDR3 reads TGTGCCAGTAGCCTATTAGGGCAGGGGGAACAGCCCCAGCATTTT. Translation: CASSLLGQGEQPQHF.

This rearrangement joins TRBV5-1 to TRBJ2-5; TRBD1 matches at 7 bases. Trimming removed 1 base from V and 2 bases from J; junction bases left unmatched: 8. Germline assignment: CDR1 SGHRS and CDR2 YFSETQ. The CDR3 has 16 residues. CDR3 in DNA: TGCGCCAGCAGCTTGACAGGGGCAGGCCCACAAGAGACCCAGTACTTC. Protein sequence: CASSLTGAGPQETQYF.

The sample holds one count of this clone. This chain uses TRBV5-4 with TRBJ1-1, with 8 bases lining up with TRBD1. This CDR3 region has 14 residues. The germline V gene has CDR1 SGHNT and CDR2 YYREEE (reference sequence). V lost 0 bases, J lost 9 bases, and 7 bases stayed unmatched. CDR3 in amino acids: CASSLEAGGGKAFF. The CDR3 DNA follows: TGTGCCAGCAGCTTGGAGGCAGGGGGCGGGAAAGCTTTCTTT.

J is TRBJ2-4 and V is TRBV5-4; 10 bases match TRBD1. Germline CDR1 and CDR2: SGHNT and YYREEE (reference sequence). This CDR3 spans 13 amino acids. V trimming: 5 bases; J trimming: 9 bases; junction bases outside the gene matches: 5. CDR3 sequence reads: CASSWDRGVIQYF. CDR3 sequence (DNA): TGTGCCAGCAGTTGGGACAGGGGAGTCATTCAGTACTTC.

The CDR3: CATSRAGDVSGNTIYF. DNA of the CDR3: TGTGCCACCAGCAGAGCAGGGGATGTTTCTGGAAACACCATATATTTT. The chain combines TRBV15 with TRBJ1-3; maybe TRBD1 (6 bases). V lost 1 base and J lost 1, with 11 bases in between. CDR1 and CDR2 from the germline V gene are LNHNV and YYDKDF (reference sequence). The CDR3 consists of 16 residues.

This clone came up a few times. The CDR3 is CASSPQGDSNQPQHF. The CDR3 region has the DNA TGTGCCAGCTCACCCCAGGGCGATAGCAATCAGCCCCAGCATTTT. The V and J genes are TRBV18 and TRBJ1-5; possibly TRBD1 for D (5 bases). Trimming took 3 bases from V and 0 from J, leaving 9 bases between them. Germline V gene sequence: CDR1 KGHSH, CDR2 LQKENI. This CDR3 has 15 amino acids.

This chain connects TRBV2 to TRBJ2-1; D may be TRBD1 (6 bases). Germline CDR1 reads SNHLY; CDR2 reads FYNNEI. Between the trimmed V and J ends, which lost 7 bases and 11 bases, there was a span of 15 bases. The CDR3 has 12 residues. The CDR3 bases are TGTGCCAGCAAGGGGGAGCACGTACAGCAGTTCTTC. This encodes CASKGEHVQQFF.

The chain uses TRBV19 and TRBJ1-3, with unresolved D. Between the trimmed V and J ends, which lost 5 bases and 1 base, there was a span of 3 bases. Germline CDR1 LNHDA, CDR2 SQIVND (reference sequence). The CDR3 has 12 amino acids. The CDR3 region is CASSQSGNTIYF. CDR3 sequence (DNA): TGTGCCAGTAGTCAATCTGGAAACACCATATATTTT.

This rearrangement joins TRBV6-2 or TRBV6-3 to TRBJ2-3; TRBD1 matches at 8 bases. Germline CDR1 MNHEY, CDR2 SVGEGT. The CDR3 is 15 amino acids. The J segment lost 2 bases and the V segment lost 5 bases, leaving 6 bases of the junction unmatched. The CDR3 DNA reads TGTGCCAGCAGTAACAACCAGGGGGCCACAGATACGCAGTATTTT. Encoded protein: CASSNNQGATDTQYF.

This clone was picked up one time. The V gene is TRBV7-9, the J gene TRBJ1-5; D gene ambiguous. V lost 8 bases and J lost 5, with 16 bases in between. The CDR3 spans 14 residues. The germline gives CDR1 SEHNR, CDR2 FQNEAQ (reference sequence). For the CDR3, the DNA is TGTGCCAGCGCCAGGATGGGCCCAGATCAGCCCCAGCATTTT. It is translated as CASARMGPDQPQHF.

V usage is TRBV28 and J usage is TRBJ2-1, with 7 nucleotides matching TRBD2. Germline V gene lookup returns CDR1 MDHEN and CDR2 SYDVKM. With V trimmed by 2 bases and J by 7 bases, 14 bases remained unmatched. This CDR3 is built from 17 residues. The CDR3 DNA reads TGTGCCAGCAGTTTACTCACAACTAGCGCCCTTGGGAATGAGCAGTTCTTC. Encoded protein: CASSLLTTSALGNEQFF.

The rearrangement joins TRBV20-1 to TRBJ2-5; 10 positions match TRBD2. V shed 3 bases and J 6 bases; nucleotides not matched to a gene: 7. From germline, CDR1 is DFQATT and CDR2 SNEGSKA (reference sequence). The CDR3 totals 14 residues. The CDR3 here is CSASSSGSQKTQYF. The DNA of the CDR3 is TGCAGTGCTAGTTCTAGCGGGAGTCAGAAGACCCAGTACTTC.

This rearrangement joins TRBV9 to TRBJ1-4, with D unclear. This CDR3 is 17 amino acids long. V was cut by 0 bases and J by 0 bases, with 12 bases left in between. The germline V gene has CDR1 SGDLS and CDR2 YYNGEE. This CDR3 is CASSVAAERATNEKLFF. The DNA of the CDR3 is TGTGCCAGCAGCGTAGCAGCGGAAAGAGCAACTAATGAAAAACTGTTTTTT. The full variable domain, in which reference TRBV9 and TRBJ1-4 provide the parts outside the CDR3, is DSGVTQTPKHLITATGQRVTLRCSPRSGDLSVYWYQQSLDQGLQFLIQYYNGEERAKGNILERFSAQQFPDLHSELNLSSLELGDSALYFCASSVAAERATNEKLFFGSGTQLSVL.

The chain is built from TRBV5-5 and TRBJ1-4; possibly TRBD1 for D (6 bases). This CDR3 spans 14 amino acids. V lost 3 bases and J 3 bases, leaving 9 bases between the germline ends. The germline V gene encodes CDR1 SGHKS and CDR2 YYEKEE (reference sequence). The CDR3, as DNA: TGTGCCAGCAGCTCGGGACAAGCTAATGAAAAACTGTTTTTT. Translation: CASSSGQANEKLFF.

J is TRBJ1-2 and V is TRBV19; D remains unclear. V was pared by 5 bases and J by 5 bases, with 9 bases between. Per the germline V gene, CDR1 is LNHDA and CDR2 is SQIVND (reference sequence). The CDR3 totals 12 residues. As DNA, the CDR3 is TGTGCCAGTAGTTTGCAGTCATATGGCTACACCTTC. Protein sequence: CASSLQSYGYTF.

Written as DNA, the CDR3 is TGTGCCAGCAGTTCCTGGACCGCGGGAGGTGGTCAGCCCCAGCATTTT. It encodes CASSSWTAGGGQPQHF. This chain links TRBV6-6 with TRBJ1-5; no reliable D call. Trimming shortened V by 4 bases and J by 6 bases, and 19 bases separated the two germline ends. CDR3 length: 16 residues. Germline lookup yields CDR1 MNHNY and CDR2 SVGAGI (reference sequence).

The rearrangement links TRBV5-6 to TRBJ2-1; D gene uncertain. The V end was cut by 4 bases, the J end by 3 bases, with 11 bases between. This CDR3 is built from 14 residues. Germline values: CDR1 SGHDT, CDR2 YYEEEE. The DNA of the CDR3 is TGTGCCAGCAGCCGCAGTTCATTCTACAATGAGCAGTTCTTC. It specifies CASSRSSFYNEQFF. Supplemented by reference TRBV5-6 and TRBJ2-1, the full variable domain reads DAGVTQSPTHLIKTRGQQVTLRCSPKSGHDTVSWYQQALGQGPQFIFQYYEEEERQRGNFPDRFSGHQFPNYSSELNVNALLLGDSALYLCASSRSSFYNEQFFGPGTRLTVL.

The CDR3 is CASSSVAGGSGELFF. CDR3 bases: TGTGCCAGCAGTTCGGTTGCGGGTGGGTCCGGGGAGCTGTTTTTT. The chain recombines TRBV6-5 with TRBJ2-2; the D gene is possibly TRBD2 (5 bases). V shed 4 bases and J shed 6 bases, with 15 bases lying between them. Germline V gives CDR1 MNHEY, CDR2 SVGAGI. The CDR3 length is 15 residues.

The rearrangement uses TRBV5-4 and TRBJ1-4; 10 nucleotides align to TRBD1. The junction had 2 bases not matched to a gene; V was cut back by 3 bases and J by 6 bases. Germline CDR1 is SGHNT and CDR2 is YYREEE (reference sequence). The length of the CDR3 is 14 residues. CDR3 in amino acids: CASSWDRGDEKLFF. The CDR3 region has the DNA TGTGCCAGCAGCTGGGACAGGGGCGATGAAAAACTGTTTTTT.

The J gene is TRBJ2-5, the V gene TRBV7-2; a possible D gene is TRBD1 (6 bases). V lost 2 bases to trimming and J lost 2 bases, with 12 bases between them. CDR1 and CDR2 (germline): SGHTA, FQGNSA. This CDR3 is 15 amino acids long. CDR3 in amino acids: CASSLRGGRQETQYF. For the CDR3, the DNA is TGTGCCAGCAGCTTAAGAGGGGGACGGCAAGAGACCCAGTACTTC.

This chain joins TRBV29-1 and TRBJ2-7, with a tentative D call TRBD2 (6 bases). V was cut by 0 bases and J by 2 bases, with 11 bases left in between. The CDR3 loop spans 14 amino acids. Germline CDR1 and CDR2: SQVTM and ANQGSEA. CDR3 nucleotide sequence: TGCAGCGTTGAAGATGGCGGGAACACCTACGAGCAGTACTTC. Translating gives CSVEDGGNTYEQYF.

In regard to this clone: One end of the junction does not line up with germline, which may come from a read error. V and J are TRBV3-1 (or the pseudogene TRBV3-2) and TRBJ2-5; tentative D call: TRBD2 (6 bases). Germline loops: CDR1 LGHDT, CDR2 YNNKEL (reference sequence). CDR3 length: 12 amino acids. The CDR3 here is CASSQDFGGVDF. The CDR3 nucleotides are TGTGCCAGCAGCCAAGATTTCGGGGGAGTGGACTTC.

The gene calls are TRBV5-1 and TRBJ1-3; no clear D gene. The germline V gene encodes CDR1 SGHRS and CDR2 YFSETQ. CDR3 length: 16 amino acids. The germline V and J ends were trimmed by 2 bases and 0 bases, with 12 bases remaining between them. The CDR3, as DNA: TGCGCCAGCAGCTTAATCGCAGGATCCTCTGGAAACACCATATATTTT. Residues: CASSLIAGSSGNTIYF.

This CDR3 reads CATSDFSQDYNEQFF. DNA of the CDR3: TGTGCCACCAGTGATTTTTCACAAGACTACAATGAGCAGTTCTTC. This sequence joins TRBV24-1 and TRBJ2-1; no clear D gene. V shed 1 base and J shed 3 bases, with 9 bases lying between them. The CDR3 is 15 residues long. The V gene's germline CDR1 is KGHDR and CDR2 SFDVKD.